The clone carrying this T cell receptor beta chain was counted ten times or more. Its antigen is currently unknown. The data belong to a study of T-cell reconstitution after alpha-beta-depleted transplantation in children. Overall study findings and caveats: Hyperexpanded clones declined; after one year, newly produced T cells mostly supplied diversity.

For TCRbeta, the library was prepared with unique molecular identifiers. TCRdb re-derived calls from the PCR reads in MiXCR, one entry per CDR3 protein. The sample lists roughly 500,000 distinct CDR3 sequences, roughly a tenth occurring once. In germline, CDR1 is SGHTA, CDR2 FQGNSA. The CDR3 loop spans 16 amino acids. V gave up 5 bases and J gave up 8 bases, with 22 bases separating them. This TCR was recovered from a child under 10 years old with inherited bone marrow failure, due to receive a stem cell transplant. This specimen consisted of PBMCs, obtained before TCRalphabeta/CD19-depleted stem cell transplant. This chain uses TRBV7-2 with TRBJ2-1; D is possibly TRBD2 (6 bases). As DNA, the CDR3 is TGTGCCAGCAGCGCCGAATTCGGCGGGGTTTGGGATGAGCAGTTCTTC. Protein product: CASSAEFGGVWDEQFF.